This is a list of T cell receptor beta chains from one sample in a study of blood T cell repertoires in COVID-19. The repertoire was sequenced with immunoSEQ multiplex PCR; TCRdb's copy has only in-frame clones and lacks some. The data contain 470,000 or so clones, roughly 91% of them singletons. The material sequenced was peripheral blood. These receptors were collected from a woman aged 25 to 39 with acute or convalescent COVID-19. Both conserved end residues are part of each CDR3. A D gene is named only where the DNA matches it firmly. Expanded clones get a size class; other rows say once, few or many, or leave the size out.

NA	TRBV2	TRBJ1-5	NA	CASSVGGKTNQPQHF	TGTGCCAGCAGTGTGGGGGGGAAAACCAATCAGCCCCAGCATTTT
NA	TRBV4-1	TRBJ1-4	TRBD1	CASSQLTGGRTHNEKLFF	TGCGCCAGCAGCCAACTGACAGGGGGCCGTACTCATAATGAAAAACTGTTTTTT
NA	TRBV2	TRBJ1-1	NA	CASSGQTGSEAFF	TGTGCCAGCAGTGGGCAGACAGGATCTGAAGCTTTCTTT
NA	TRBV11-2	TRBJ2-7	TRBD1	CASSPGTGKEYEQYF	TGTGCCAGCAGCCCGGGGACAGGCAAAGAGTACGAGCAGTACTTC
NA	TRBV28	TRBJ1-5	NA	CASTETHGTLNQPQHF	TGTGCCAGCACCGAAACACACGGGACACTCAATCAGCCCCAGCATTTT
few	TRBV6-5	TRBJ1-1	NA	CASRREGGNTEAFF	TGTGCCAGCCGAAGGGAGGGGGGGAACACTGAAGCTTTCTTT
NA	TRBV15	TRBJ2-7	NA	CATSRDRWEQYF	TGTGCCACCAGCAGAGATCGGTGGGAGCAGTACTTC
NA	TRBV6-6	TRBJ1-6	NA	CASSYAVSSPLHF	TGTGCCAGCAGTTACGCCGTTAGTTCACCCCTCCACTTT
NA	TRBV21-1	TRBJ2-7	NA	CASSDKSSYEQYF	TGTGCCAGCAGCGACAAGAGCTCCTACGAGCAGTACTTC
NA	TRBV15	TRBJ1-3	NA	CATSTGRSGNTIYF	TGTGCCACCAGCACAGGGCGCTCTGGAAACACCATATATTTT